This is a list of T cell receptor beta chains from one sample in a study of CD8 T cells in ankylosing spondylitis. TCRdb independently ran MiXCR on the 5' RACE reads; one entry per CDR3 protein. The data contain 200,000 to 300,000 distinct CDR3 sequences, roughly a tenth of them seen just once; the ten biggest clones take up 2.6%. The sample taken for sequencing was blood, either unsorted or a sorted T cell fraction (not recorded which). These receptors came from a male donor with ankylosing spondylitis or in good health (not recorded which). The conserved cysteine and the conserved F or W are not part of the CDR3 here. Each record gives: V gene, CDR3 protein.

>TRBV6-2/TRBV6-3
ASSYSSSVWSEGELF
>TRBV5-1
ASSYTSASSYEQY
>TRBV3-1
ASSRLRDTYNEQF
>TRBV30
AGWAGSYEQY
>TRBV12-2
ASRLCTEAF
>TRBV3-1
ASSQTGDRQKLF
>TRBV10-3
AISDRANTEAF
>TRBV2
AISWDRQSYNSPLH
>TRBV7-8
ASSLGDGGLAGLP
>TRBV4-1
ASSQGTRERNEQF
>TRBV24-1
ATSDVGQGRDTQY
>TRBV29-1
SVTGTVSYEQY
>TRBV20-1
SASVPDRSTDTQY
>TRBV27
ASSFGDSINEQF
>TRBV6-1
ASSPKWGQHYEQY
>TRBV30
AWSFTGGDGYT
>TRBV11-2
ASSYGGGRSSGNTIY
>TRBV12-3/TRBV12-4
ASSLETHSTDTQY
>TRBV20-1
SAGPNEKLF
>TRBV6-6
ASTETPGYGYT
>TRBV30
AWRRTSGAYEQY
>TRBV6-2/TRBV6-3
ASSYPRTGDYGYT
>TRBV5-1
ASSSTLSGGYNEQF
>TRBV27
ASSSASQSGGSYEQY
>TRBV21-1
ASSKSGGPLGNIQY
>TRBV5-1
ASSSGKDTQY
>TRBV19
ASSDREGRSSYNEQF
>TRBV5-4
ASSLASGYEQY
>TRBV5-1
ASSLGSGGPWETQY
>TRBV5-6
ASSLPFQGNNEQF
>TRBV20-1
SAEPLNTEAF